The 32 T cell receptor beta chains in this list originate from one sample, sequenced in a study of regulatory T cells in long-lasting Graves disease. The sample's time point: newly diagnosed GD, antithyroid drugs for less than 3 months. PBMC-derived RNA was used for the TCR library. Both iRepertoire HTBI primers and Arm-PCR of CDR3 regions were used to build the TCR beta libraries. Via MiXCR, TCRdb re-called the multiplex PCR reads, giving one row per CDR3 protein. The sample records 400,000 to 500,000 distinct CDR3 sequences, roughly 15% being singletons. Another study also made use of these data, one on T cells in Graves' hyperthyroidism and ophthalmopathy.

The material sequenced was peripheral blood mononuclear cells (PBMCs), taken at new diagnosis, from a patient treated with antithyroid drugs. The receptors were gathered from a woman aged 25 to 39 with Graves disease.

This clonotype occurred many times. This CDR3 reads CASGGAPQETQYF. For the CDR3, the DNA is TGTGCCAGCGGGGGGGCCCCCCAAGAGACCCAGTACTTC. This chain connects TRBV28 to TRBJ2-5; perhaps TRBD2 as D (7 bases). The CDR3 length is 13 residues. Germline values: CDR1 MDHEN, CDR2 SYDVKM. Between the trimmed V and J ends, which lost 8 bases and 1 base, there was a span of 11 bases.

The sample holds a few counts of this clonotype. The chain links TRBV24-1 to TRBJ2-6, with TRBD1 matching 8 bases. Germline V CDR1 and CDR2: KGHDR, SFDVKD. The ends lost 11 bases at V and 2 bases at J; junction bases unmatched: 4. The CDR3 totals 14 residues. The CDR3 loop is CAIRQGTGANVLTF. DNA for the CDR3: TGTGCCATCAGACAGGGGACTGGGGCCAACGTCCTGACTTTC.

In its sample, this clonotype was seen a few times. The rearrangement joins TRBV29-1 to TRBJ2-3; 7 bases match TRBD2. Germline CDR1 reads SQVTM; CDR2 reads ANQGSEA. The CDR3 sequence is 12 residues long. With 8 bases clipped from V and 0 bases from J, the junction kept 2 bases outside the gene matches. DNA of the CDR3: TGCAGCCTGGGGGGGAGCACAGATACGCAGTATTTT. It yields the protein CSLGGSTDTQYF.

This clonotype appeared many times. The chain recombines TRBV5-1 with TRBJ1-1; the match to TRBD1 covers 7 bases. The germline V gene has CDR1 SGHRS and CDR2 YFSETQ. This CDR3 spans 12 amino acids. Trimming at V came to 4 bases and at J to 8 bases, leaving 5 bases not matched to a gene. The DNA of the CDR3 is TGCGCCAGCAGCATGGGACAGCGAGAAGCTTTCTTT. This gives the protein CASSMGQREAFF.

This clonotype was counted ten times or more. The rearrangement links TRBV28 to TRBJ1-5; unclear D gene. Germline V CDR1 and CDR2: MDHEN, SYDVKM. This CDR3 spans 15 amino acids. The V and J ends lost 5 bases and 0 bases respectively, with 11 bases between them. The CDR3 protein is CASSPGFHSNQPQHF. The CDR3 DNA reads as TGTGCCAGCAGTCCGGGATTCCATAGCAATCAGCCCCAGCATTTT.

This clonotype was detected many times. This chain uses TRBV28 with TRBJ2-4, with D unclear. The CDR3 length is 13 residues. V was clipped by 3 bases and J by 9 bases, with 12 bases between them. Germline V gene data show CDR1 as MDHEN and CDR2 as SYDVKM. Written as DNA, the CDR3 is TGTGCCAGCAGTTTGTGGCCATACCCCATTCAGTACTTC. Protein sequence: CASSLWPYPIQYF.

This clonotype has ten or more counts. This chain links TRBV18 with TRBJ1-1; perhaps TRBD1 as D (5 bases). The V end was cut by 6 bases, the J end by 3 bases, with 14 bases between. Germline assignment: CDR1 KGHSH and CDR2 LQKENI. The CDR3 loop spans 14 amino acids. CDR3 coding DNA: TGTGCCAGCTCCCTACGGGAGGGGTACACTGAAGCTTTCTTT. This sequence encodes CASSLREGYTEAFF.

This clonotype was picked up many times. This chain links TRBV7-8 with TRBJ2-7; D is unresolved. Per the germline V gene, CDR1 is SGHVS and CDR2 is FQNEAQ. This CDR3 has 12 residues. V was trimmed by 1 base and J by 4 bases, leaving 5 bases between them. The CDR3 nucleotides read TGTGCCAGCAGCTTAGAGAAGTACGAGCAGTACTTC. Encoded protein: CASSLEKYEQYF. Based on the CDR3 plus reference TRBV7-8 and TRBJ2-7, the full variable domain is GAGVSQSPRYKVAKRGQDVALRCDPISGHVSLFWYQQALGQGPEFLTYFQNEAQLDKSGLPSDRFFAERPEGSVSTLKIQRTQQEDSAVYLCASSLEKYEQYFGPGTRLTVT.

This clonotype was counted at least ten times. This chain uses TRBV5-1 with TRBJ1-4, with 8 bases that match TRBD1. After removal of 0 bases from V and 6 bases from J, the junction contained 1 base not matched to a gene. This CDR3 has 14 residues. Germline V gives CDR1 SGHRS, CDR2 YFSETQ. This CDR3 is CASSLEGQDEKLFF. CDR3 nucleotides: TGCGCCAGCAGCTTGGAGGGACAGGATGAAAAACTGTTTTTT.

There are a few counts of this clonotype. V usage is TRBV19 and J usage is TRBJ2-3, with D maybe TRBD1 (5 bases). The CDR3 consists of 13 residues. Germline CDR1 is LNHDA and CDR2 is SQIVND (reference sequence). Trimming stripped 7 bases from V and 2 bases from J, with 10 bases between. CDR3 nucleotides: TGTGCCAGTAATTTACAGGACACAGATACGCAGTATTTT. It specifies CASNLQDTDTQYF. The full variable domain, in which reference TRBV19 and TRBJ2-3 provide the parts outside the CDR3, is DGGITQSPKYLFRKEGQNVTLSCEQNLNHDAMYWYRQDPGQGLRLIYYSQIVNDFQKGDIAEGYSVSREKKESFPLTVTSAQKNPTAFYLCASNLQDTDTQYFGPGTRLTVL.

The rearrangement joins TRBV6-2 or TRBV6-3 to TRBJ2-5; D is undetermined. CDR1 and CDR2 from the germline V gene are MNHEY and SVGEGT. V was trimmed by 0 bases and J by 2 bases, leaving 13 bases between them. The CDR3 sequence is 16 residues long. The CDR3 DNA is TGTGCCAGCAGTTACTCGAATCTTAGACGGCAAGAGACCCAGTACTTC. Translating gives CASSYSNLRRQETQYF.

Note on this clonotype: Germline is not matched at one junction end, which may reflect a read error. The V call is TRBV28, the J call TRBJ2-5, with a possible D match to TRBD2 (5 bases). CDR1 MDHEN and CDR2 SYDVKM come from the germline V gene. The CDR3 is made up of 14 amino acids. DNA of the CDR3: TGTGCCAGCACATCGTCGGGATCTCAAGGGACCCAGTACTTC. It yields the protein CASTSSGSQGTQYF.

This clonotype occurred many times. The chain combines TRBV28 with TRBJ2-7; D is undetermined. Germline V lookup: CDR1 MDHEN, CDR2 SYDVKM. The V end was cut by 5 bases, the J end by 3 bases, with 5 bases between. This CDR3 has 11 residues. CDR3 protein: CASSLHYEQYF. The CDR3 DNA follows: TGTGCCAGCAGTCTCCACTACGAGCAGTACTTC.

The rearrangement links TRBV30 to TRBJ1-3; D is unclear. V gave up 0 bases and J gave up 2 bases, with 8 bases separating them. Germline V gene lookup returns CDR1 GTSNPN and CDR2 SVGIG (reference sequence). CDR3 length: 14 residues. CDR3 sequence (DNA): TGTGCCTGGAGTGTATTGTCCCCTGGAAACACCATATATTTT. Translating gives CAWSVLSPGNTIYF. Together with reference TRBV30 and TRBJ1-3, the CDR3 gives the full variable domain: SQTIHQWPATLVQPVGSPLSLECTVEGTSNPNLYWYRQAAGRGLQLLFYSVGIGQISSEVPQNLSASRPQDRQFILSSKKLLLSDSGFYLCAWSVLSPGNTIYFGEGSWLTVV.

There are many counts of this clonotype. The chain links TRBV6-1 to TRBJ2-7, with TRBD1 matching over 10 bases. V lost 5 bases and J lost 1; bases outside the gene matches: 11. This CDR3 has 17 amino acids. From germline, CDR1 is MNHNS and CDR2 SASEGT. Here the CDR3 reads CASSLPLGQGVSYEQYF. The DNA for the CDR3 is TGTGCCAGCAGTCTACCTCTAGGACAGGGGGTTTCCTACGAGCAGTACTTC.

This clonotype was detected many times. The CDR3: CASSLTALQETQYF. CDR3 nucleotide sequence: TGTGCCAGCAGTTTAACAGCTCTCCAAGAGACCCAGTACTTC. The rearrangement joins TRBV12-3 or TRBV12-4 to TRBJ2-5; D gene uncertain. Trimming stripped 2 bases from V and 1 base from J, with 8 bases between. The CDR3 spans 14 residues.

This clonotype was recorded many times. CDR3: CASSRWRSTDTQYF. The DNA of the CDR3 is TGTGCCAGCAGTCGCTGGCGGTCCACAGATACGCAGTATTTT. This sequence joins TRBV28 and TRBJ2-3; D is unclear. Germline V gene data show CDR1 as MDHEN and CDR2 as SYDVKM. CDR3 length: 14 amino acids. Trimming removed 5 bases at V and 2 bases at J, with 11 bases between.

To note about this clonotype: A much larger clone differs by one base, so this may be a read error. V gene TRBV20-1 combines with J gene TRBJ1-2; D is undetermined. Germline V lookup: CDR1 DFQATT, CDR2 SNEGSKA (reference sequence). There are 14 residues in the CDR3. Trimming left V 1 base short and J 5 bases short, with 14 bases between. CDR3 in DNA: TGCAGTGCTAGAGGAAAAGGAGGGAGTTATGGCTACACCTTC. Residues: CSARGKGGSYGYTF.

The gene calls are TRBV19 and TRBJ1-2, with D unresolved. Trimming shortened V by 4 bases and J by 7 bases, and 13 bases separated the two germline ends. There are 13 residues in the CDR3. Germline V lookup: CDR1 LNHDA, CDR2 SQIVND (reference sequence). The CDR3 region is CASSTTLVGGYTF. CDR3 nucleotides: TGTGCCAGTAGTACAACTCTCGTCGGTGGCTACACCTTC.

This clonotype was counted at least ten times. The chain employs TRBV5-1 and TRBJ2-7; possibly TRBD1 for D (6 bases). Germline V CDR1 and CDR2: SGHRS, YFSETQ. V lost 0 bases to trimming and J lost 6 bases, with 10 bases between them. This CDR3 region has 13 residues. The CDR3 here is CASSLGMGAEQYF. For the CDR3, the DNA is TGCGCCAGCAGCTTGGGGATGGGGGCCGAGCAGTACTTC.

This clonotype was seen repeatedly, ten times or more. V and J are TRBV20-1 and TRBJ2-3; the D is unclear. The V end lost 0 bases, the J end lost 0 bases, and 13 bases lay between the germline ends. The germline V gene has CDR1 DFQATT and CDR2 SNEGSKA (reference sequence). The CDR3 runs 16 residues. The chain's CDR3 is CSARETSPPSTDTQYF. The CDR3 bases are TGCAGTGCTAGAGAAACCTCACCCCCGAGCACAGATACGCAGTATTTT.

This chain links TRBV7-2 with TRBJ1-5, with 8 bases that match TRBD1. Germline lookup yields CDR1 SGHTA and CDR2 FQGNSA. The V segment lost 5 bases and the J segment 1 base; nucleotides outside the gene matches: 10. The CDR3 totals 17 residues. The CDR3 loop reads CASSVGQGYLSNQPQHF. The DNA for the CDR3 is TGTGCCAGCAGCGTTGGACAGGGATACCTGAGCAATCAGCCCCAGCATTTT.

This clonotype came up many times. The chain uses TRBV7-2 and TRBJ2-1, with a weak D call TRBD2 (5 bases). CDR1 and CDR2 from the germline V gene are SGHTA and FQGNSA. The germline V and J ends were trimmed by 1 base and 5 bases, with 12 bases remaining between them. There are 15 residues in the CDR3. This chain's CDR3 is CASSLGEMPHNEQFF. CDR3 DNA: TGTGCCAGCAGCTTAGGGGAGATGCCCCACAATGAGCAGTTCTTC.

This clonotype was counted only a few times. The V call is TRBV19, the J call TRBJ1-1; no clear D. V shed 5 bases and J shed 1 base, with 11 bases lying between them. The CDR3 runs 14 residues. Germline V CDR1 and CDR2: LNHDA, SQIVND (reference sequence). CDR3: CASSSETRNTEAFF. CDR3 DNA sequence: TGTGCCAGTAGTTCAGAGACACGGAACACTGAAGCTTTCTTT. Filled out from reference TRBV19 and TRBJ1-1, the complete variable domain reads DGGITQSPKYLFRKEGQNVTLSCEQNLNHDAMYWYRQDPGQGLRLIYYSQIVNDFQKGDIAEGYSVSREKKESFPLTVTSAQKNPTAFYLCASSSETRNTEAFFGQGTRLTVV.

The chain combines TRBV27 with TRBJ2-6, with TRBD1 matching over 7 bases. V dropped 3 bases and J dropped 6; count of bases not matched to a gene: 2. Germline assignment: CDR1 MNHEY and CDR2 SMNVEV (reference sequence). The CDR3 loop spans 14 amino acids. The CDR3 here is CASSFTGAANVLTF. CDR3 DNA: TGTGCCAGCAGTTTTACAGGGGCGGCCAACGTCCTGACTTTC.

This clonotype was seen at least ten times. This chain connects TRBV7-9 to TRBJ2-1; 8 bases fit TRBD2. The ends lost 2 bases at V and 10 bases at J; junction bases unmatched: 10. Germline CDR1 SEHNR, CDR2 FQNEAQ (reference sequence). The CDR3 totals 15 residues. The CDR3 protein is CASSLSRHGRGEQFF. As DNA, the CDR3 is TGTGCCAGCAGCTTATCCCGCCACGGGAGGGGCGAGCAGTTCTTC.

The chain employs TRBV20-1 and TRBJ1-2; 7 nucleotides align to TRBD1. The CDR3 runs to 13 residues. Losses at the gene ends were 3 bases for V and 2 bases for J; bases not matched to a gene: 3. The germline CDR1 and CDR2 sequences are DFQATT and SNEGSKA (reference sequence). CDR3 amino acids: CSASEGQNYGYTF. The CDR3 bases are TGCAGTGCTAGCGAGGGACAGAACTATGGCTACACCTTC.

In this sample, this clonotype turned up many times. The chain links TRBV6-5 to TRBJ1-2, with 7 bases matching TRBD1. This CDR3 comprises 15 residues. Germline assignment: CDR1 MNHEY and CDR2 SVGAGI. V lost 0 bases to trimming and J lost 6 bases; unmatched junction nucleotides: 7. The DNA of the CDR3 is TGTGCCAGCAGTTACTCTTTGACAGGGAACGATGGCTACACCTTC. Its protein is CASSYSLTGNDGYTF.

This clonotype was counted many times. The chain links TRBV27 to TRBJ1-1, with D tentatively TRBD1 (5 bases). The V gene lost 5 bases and the J gene lost 0 bases, with 19 bases spanning the gap. The CDR3 is 17 amino acids. The germline CDR1 and CDR2 sequences are MNHEY and SMNVEV (reference sequence). CDR3 bases: TGTGCCAGCAGTCCCCCAGGGACGGATCTACTGAACACTGAAGCTTTCTTT. This encodes CASSPPGTDLLNTEAFF.

The sample holds many counts of this clonotype. This rearrangement joins TRBV3-1 to TRBJ2-5, with unresolved D. The V end was cut by 3 bases, the J end by 2 bases, with 7 bases between. The germline gives CDR1 LGHDT, CDR2 YNNKEL (reference sequence). The CDR3 has 13 amino acids. The CDR3 bases are TGTGCCAGCAGCCATCCTCTACAAGAGACCCAGTACTTC. It specifies CASSHPLQETQYF.

This clonotype occurred many times. This rearrangement joins TRBV6-5 to TRBJ1-3; TRBD1 is a possible D gene (6 bases). Looked up from germline, CDR1 is MNHEY and CDR2 is SVGAGI. CDR3 length: 16 residues. V was trimmed by 3 bases and J by 1 base, leaving 13 bases between them. As DNA, the CDR3 is TGTGCCAGCAGTTATGGGGGGCAAACTTCTGGAAACACCATATATTTT. Its protein is CASSYGGQTSGNTIYF.

To note about this clonotype: A far larger clone is one nucleotide away, so this likely arose from a read error. The chain uses TRBV7-9 and TRBJ2-5; D gene uncertain. The CDR3 consists of 13 residues. V gave up 6 bases and J gave up 0 bases, with 8 bases separating them. CDR1 SEHNR and CDR2 FQNEAQ come from the germline V gene (reference sequence). The CDR3: CASRRRDQETQYF. Written as DNA, the CDR3 is TGTGCCAGCAGGAGAAGGGACCAAGAGACCCAGTACTTC.